This record concerns one TCR beta chain sequence. This sample was taken from a study of blood T cell repertoires in COVID-19. The CDR3 length is 14 residues. Deletions cut 4 bases from V and 6 bases from J, with 14 bases between. The V gene's germline CDR1 is SGHRS and CDR2 YFSETQ. Using immunoSEQ multiplex PCR, the repertoire was profiled, and TCRdb retains in-frame clones only, with some absent. The profile covers 200,000 to 300,000 clones, with more than 80% appearing a single time and 6.5% to 9.5% taken by the ten largest. The receptor's source is a woman of 80 years or more with COVID-19, enrolled during active disease. The V call is TRBV5-1, the J call TRBJ1-5; TRBD1 is a possible D gene (5 bases). Sequenced material: peripheral blood. CDR3 nucleotides: TGCGCCAGCAGCCCGATGGGGGGAGGTCAGCCCCAGCATTTT. It codes for CASSPMGGGQPQHF.